Given below is one T cell receptor beta chain in context. Two negative PCRs, clearance, or symptom resolution were required of recovered Cohort 3 donors. In the authors' methods: The authors estimated nucleated cell counts from reference gene primer amplification. Profiled with immunoSEQ multiplex PCR; TCRdb holds only in-frame clones, not every one. For V, J and clone size, that table is used; D and trimming come from the DNA. The sample includes fewer than 350,000 clones, roughly 88% of them seen just once. The length of the CDR3 is 18 residues. With 0 bases clipped from V and 1 base from J, the junction kept 7 bases outside the gene matches. Germline loops: CDR1 SGHTA, CDR2 FQGNSA. This sample was included in a study of blood T cell repertoires in COVID-19. Study as a whole: Acute-phase and convalescent COVID-19 samples originated in the United States, Italy and Spain.

The sequencing input was PBMCs or T cells enriched from blood (not recorded which). The chain couples TRBV7-2 to TRBJ2-1; TRBD2 aligns across 9 bases. The source is a young man who had recovered from COVID-19. CDR3 protein: CASSLAPRLAGSYNEQFF. CDR3 coding DNA: TGTGCCAGCAGCTTAGCGCCGAGGCTAGCGGGGTCCTACAATGAGCAGTTCTTC.